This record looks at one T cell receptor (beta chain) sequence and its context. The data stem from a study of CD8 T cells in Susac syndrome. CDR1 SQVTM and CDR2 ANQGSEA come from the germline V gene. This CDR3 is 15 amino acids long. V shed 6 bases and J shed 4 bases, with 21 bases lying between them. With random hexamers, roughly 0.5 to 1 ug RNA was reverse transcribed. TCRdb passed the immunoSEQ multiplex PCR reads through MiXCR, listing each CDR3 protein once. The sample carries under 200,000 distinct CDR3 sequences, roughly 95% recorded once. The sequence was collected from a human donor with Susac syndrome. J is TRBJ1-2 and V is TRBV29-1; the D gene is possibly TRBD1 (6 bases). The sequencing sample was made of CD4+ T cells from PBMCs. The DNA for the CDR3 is TGCAGCGTCGAGATCCACAGGGCTGAGCTCTATGGCTACACCTTC. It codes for CSVEIHRAELYGYTF.